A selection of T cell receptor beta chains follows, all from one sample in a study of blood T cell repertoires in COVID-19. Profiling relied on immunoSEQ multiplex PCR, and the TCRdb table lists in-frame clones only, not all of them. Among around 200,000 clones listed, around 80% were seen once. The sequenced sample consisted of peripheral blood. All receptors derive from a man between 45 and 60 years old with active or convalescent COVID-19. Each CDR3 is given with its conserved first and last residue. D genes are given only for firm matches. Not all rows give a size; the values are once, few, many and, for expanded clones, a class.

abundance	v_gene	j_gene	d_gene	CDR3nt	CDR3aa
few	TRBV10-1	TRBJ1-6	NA	TGCGCCAGCAGTGACCGTTTGGAGTCACCCCTCCACTTT	CASSDRLESPLHF
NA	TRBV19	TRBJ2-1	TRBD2	TGTGCCAGTACTAATCGGGCTAGCGGTAGGTATGAGCAGTTCTTC	CASTNRASGRYEQFF
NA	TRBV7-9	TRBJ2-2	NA	TGTGCCAGCAGCTTGTGGCTAGCCGTAAACACCGGGGAGCTGTTTTTT	CASSLWLAVNTGELFF
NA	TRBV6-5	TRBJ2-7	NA	TGTGCCAGCAGTTTTTCGGGGAGAGGAAAAAAGCAGTACTTC	CASSFSGRGKKQYF
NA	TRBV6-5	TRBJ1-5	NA	TGTGCCAGCAGCCACTCTAATCAGCCCCAGCATTTT	CASSHSNQPQHF
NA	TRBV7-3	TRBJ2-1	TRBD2	TGTGCCAGCAGCTTGATAGCGGGAGCGGGGAATGAGCAGTTCTTC	CASSLIAGAGNEQFF
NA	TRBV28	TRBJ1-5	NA	TGTGCCAGCATGAGTACGGATCAGCCCCAGCATTTT	CASMSTDQPQHF
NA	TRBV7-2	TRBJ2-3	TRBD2	TGTGCCAGCAGCTCGCGGACTAGCGGGGGGCATAGCACAGATACGCAGTATTTT	CASSSRTSGGHSTDTQYF
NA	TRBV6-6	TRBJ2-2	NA	TGTGCCAGCAGTTCAGGCTCCGGGGAGCTGTTTTTT	CASSSGSGELFF
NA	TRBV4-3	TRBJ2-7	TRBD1	TGCGCCAGCAGCCACACGGGGACAGGGCGCTACGAGCAGTACTTC	CASSHTGTGRYEQYF
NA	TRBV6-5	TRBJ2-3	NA	TGTGCCGGAGAGGGTACAGGGGGGGTCACAGATACGCAGTATTTT	CAGEGTGGVTDTQYF
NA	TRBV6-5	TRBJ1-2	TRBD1	TGTGCCAGCAGTCTGACAGGGATTGATGGCTACACCTTC	CASSLTGIDGYTF
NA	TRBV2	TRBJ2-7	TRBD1	TGTGCCAGCAGCTTATCACAGGGGGCCTCCGGGAACCTCTCCTACGAGCAGTACTTC	CASSLSQGASGNLSYEQYF
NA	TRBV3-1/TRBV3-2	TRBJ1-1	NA	TGTGCCAGCAACCTATGGGGGGGGGACCGTAGCACTGAAGCTTTCTTT	CASNLWGGDRSTEAFF